The present entry profiles one TCR beta chain with its context. The sample originates from a study of PD-L1 blockade in urothelial cancer. Germline trimming cut 2 bases from V and 5 bases from J; bases unmatched to any gene: 5. The CDR3 loop spans 15 amino acids. From germline, CDR1 is SGHDN and CDR2 FVKESK. Profiling relied on immunoSEQ multiplex PCR, and the TCRdb table lists in-frame clones only, not all of them. The sample records tens of thousands of clones, roughly 86% being singletons. Sample numbers ranged from 1 to 8 per patient, encompassing pretreatment and on-treatment collections. This specimen was PBMCs, taken around atezolizumab (anti-PD-L1) treatment. This receptor was obtained from a man in his sixties or seventies with urothelial cancer. V usage is TRBV14 and J usage is TRBJ2-7; 11 bases fit TRBD2. The CDR3 region has the DNA TGTGCCAGCAGCCAAATACTAGCGGGAGTTCACGAGCAGTACTTC. Translation: CASSQILAGVHEQYF.